This TCR beta chain comes out of a study of blood T cell repertoires in COVID-19. This CDR3 has 18 amino acids. The ends lost 5 bases at V and 0 bases at J; junction bases unmatched: 12. Germline values: CDR1 GTSNPN, CDR2 SVGIG (reference sequence). Living in 24 US areas, the participants were between 18 and 89 years of age. The study assigned cohorts using participant-reported clinical history. The assay was immunoSEQ multiplex PCR, and TCRdb's table has in-frame clones only and misses some. Here the sample spans more than 300,000 clones, approximately 84% being singletons. This sequence was found in a woman aged 18-29 years who had recovered from COVID-19. The chain combines TRBV30 with TRBJ2-3; 12 bases match TRBD2. The sample comprised PBMCs or T cells enriched from blood (not recorded which). Here the CDR3 reads CAWGKQTSGGASTDTQYF. The DNA of the CDR3 is TGTGCCTGGGGTAAACAGACTAGCGGGGGAGCTAGCACAGATACGCAGTATTTT.